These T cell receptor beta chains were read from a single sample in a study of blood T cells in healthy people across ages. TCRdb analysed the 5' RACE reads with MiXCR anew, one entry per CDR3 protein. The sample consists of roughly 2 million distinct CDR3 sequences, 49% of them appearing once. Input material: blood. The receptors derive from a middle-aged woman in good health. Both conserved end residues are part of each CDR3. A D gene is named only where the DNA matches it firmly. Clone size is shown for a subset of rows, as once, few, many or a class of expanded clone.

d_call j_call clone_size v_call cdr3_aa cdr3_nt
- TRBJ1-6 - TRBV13 CASSLRSRDSPLHF TGTGCCAGCAGCTTAAGGAGCAGGGATTCACCCCTCCACTTT
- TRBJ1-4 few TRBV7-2 CASSLAGGEKLFF TGTGCCAGCAGCTTAGCTGGTGGTGAAAAACTGTTTTTT
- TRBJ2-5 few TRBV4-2 CASSSPGQMETQYF TGTGCCAGCAGCTCGCCGGGACAAATGGAGACCCAGTACTTC
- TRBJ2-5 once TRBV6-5 CASSYSASRAGTQYF TGTGCCAGCAGTTACTCGGCTAGCAGAGCGGGGACCCAGTACTTC
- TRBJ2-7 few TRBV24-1 CATSDYVEQYF TGTGCCACCAGTGATTATGTCGAGCAGTACTTC
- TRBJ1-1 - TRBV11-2 CASSPPPGNTEAFF TGTGCCAGCAGCCCACCCCCTGGAAACACTGAAGCTTTCTTT
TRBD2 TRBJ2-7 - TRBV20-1 CSASGGGTYEQYF TGCAGTGCTAGCGGGGGGGGAACCTACGAGCAGTACTTC
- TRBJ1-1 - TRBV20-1 CSARGYPGNTEAFF TGCAGTGCTAGAGGCTACCCAGGGAACACTGAAGCTTTCTTT
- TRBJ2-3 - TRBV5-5 CASSLRAGSYSTDTQYF TGTGCCAGCAGCTTGAGGGCGGGGAGCTATAGCACAGATACGCAGTATTTT
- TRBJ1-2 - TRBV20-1 CSAELRELFYGYTF TGCAGTGCCGAACTCCGGGAACTTTTCTATGGCTACACCTTC
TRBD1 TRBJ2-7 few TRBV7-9 CASSPPRTGQYEQYF TGTGCCAGCAGCCCCCCCCGGACAGGCCAGTACGAGCAGTACTTC